Sequencing of this T cell receptor (beta chain) was carried out in a study of read filtering for tumor transcriptome and immune sequencing (dated by TCRdb to the early 2020s). With respect to the entire study: The cohort was composed of approximately 17 male and 14 to 15 female patients, with a mean age of about 68 years and an age range of about 45 to 90. Per sample, about 4.05 to 10.27 million TCR-region mapped reads were obtained with IR-seq, compared with only roughly 75 to 1,400 with RNA-seq. Using the same bone marrow samples, the study ran both targeted immune repertoire sequencing and bulk whole-transcriptome sequencing and then compared the TCR repertoires from each method. One main goal was a read-filtering strategy for immune repertoire data, in particular deciding whether clonotypes backed by only one read should be removed. Under revised international staging, roughly 8 patients fell into R-ISS I, more than 15 into R-ISS II and over 5 into R-ISS III. Whole-transcriptome libraries were prepared with the TruSeq RNA Access Library Prep Kit after DNase treatment. Here is what the overall study found, with its caveats: The correlation between IR-seq and RNA-seq shared clonotype proportions was increased by removal of single-read clonotypes. IR-seq captured clonotypes at much higher depth and more reliably than RNA-seq, and smaller IR-seq throughput sufficed to identify most shared clonotypes. Single-read clonotypes made up around 86% of clonotypes but only about 4% of total reads in IR-seq, compared with 65% to 75% of clonotypes and roughly 45% of reads in RNA-seq. The sorted CD138-negative fraction was composed of a mixed bone marrow immune population rather than of purified T cells.

TCR libraries were constructed from about 400 ng RNA using the Immunoverse kit, and molecular barcoded adaptors covering alpha/delta and beta/gamma chains were employed. The same RNA used for transcriptome sequencing was used for TCR library preparation. Sequencing of the TCR libraries was done on an Illumina HiSeq 4000 with 2 x 150 cycles. The authors' pipeline ran thus. MiXCR aligned TCR reads to human V, D, J and C references and assembled the aligned reads into CDR3 clonotypes, with quality filtering and error correction included. Clonotype counts and gene usage diversity were analyzed with the tcR package in R. For inspection of raw mapping reads, RNA-seq reads were mapped by STAR aligner version 2.5.3a onto GRCh37 of the human genome. To test the effect of sequencing depth on detected clonotypes, IR-seq fastq files were randomly downsampled using Seqtk 1.3. TCRdb cleaned the public reads at Q25 with fastp, built clones with MiXCR and kept in-frame beta chains. Entries are consolidated by CDR3 protein sequence, retaining the most common genes and DNA. V and J calls and clone size were set by TCRdb, not the authors. This sample comprises around 60,000 distinct CDR3 sequences, about 21% of them detected only once. The ten largest account for over 12% of the sample.

Bone marrow was sampled from every patient at the time of active disease. Bone marrow mononuclear cells were isolated by Ficoll-Hypaque density gradient centrifugation. Myeloma plasma cells were removed and CD138-negative cells were collected by negative selection after labeling with CD138 magnetic microbeads on a MACS separator. Flow cytometry with CD138 antibodies on an Attune NxT was used to check how pure the isolated cells were. Total RNA was extracted using TRIzol reagent and was quantified on a NanoDrop spectrophotometer. Paired RNA-seq and IR-seq were performed on the CD138-negative bone marrow sample of each patient. This clonotype was found many times. It has no known antigen specificity. Base qualities are not at hand, and no much larger clone is one base apart. CDR1 SGHRS and CDR2 YFSETQ are derived from the germline V gene. The CDR3 covers 15 residues, taking in both the cysteine and the phenylalanine. Of the read, only the CDR3 DNA is kept; its 45 bases are in frame from base 1. V has 4 bases trimmed and J has 5 bases trimmed; junction bases matching no gene number 5.

The sequence joins TRBV5-1 to TRBJ2-1; 11 middle bases align to TRBD2. Sequenced material: a population of CD138-negative cells sorted from bone marrow. This sample's cell subset or site label indicates: bone marrow mononuclear cells depleted of CD138+ plasma/myeloma cells by negative magnetic selection. This sequence was found in a donor aged 40 or older with multiple myeloma. The nucleotide sequence reads as follows: TGCGCCAGCAGCGGCGGGACTAGCGGAAACAATGAGCAGTTCTTC. This encodes CASSGGTSGNNEQFF.